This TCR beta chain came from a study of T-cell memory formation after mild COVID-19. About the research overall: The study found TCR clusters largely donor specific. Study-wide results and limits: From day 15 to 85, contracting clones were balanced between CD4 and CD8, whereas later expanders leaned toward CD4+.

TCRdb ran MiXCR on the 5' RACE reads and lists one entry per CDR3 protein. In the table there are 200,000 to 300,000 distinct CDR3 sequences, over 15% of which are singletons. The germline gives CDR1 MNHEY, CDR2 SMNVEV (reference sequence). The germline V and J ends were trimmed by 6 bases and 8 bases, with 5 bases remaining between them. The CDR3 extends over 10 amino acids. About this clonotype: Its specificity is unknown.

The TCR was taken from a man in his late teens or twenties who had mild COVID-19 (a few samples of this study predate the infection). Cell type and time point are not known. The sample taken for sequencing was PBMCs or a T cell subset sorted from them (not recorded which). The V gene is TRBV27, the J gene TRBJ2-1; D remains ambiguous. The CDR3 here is CASRLYEQFF. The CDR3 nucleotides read TGTGCCAGCAGGCTCTATGAGCAGTTCTTC.